This TCR beta chain was sequenced during a study of shared clonotypes between healthy human individuals. Study overall: Donors, aged 18 to 49, were a couple of women and three men.

Germline lookup yields CDR1 SGHTA and CDR2 FQGTGA. Trimming shortened V by 5 bases and J by 1 base, and 11 bases separated the two germline ends. The CDR3 runs 15 residues. Donors comprised healthy HIV-negative adults lacking recent acute infections or vaccinations. TCRdb's copy holds only in-frame clones and misses some; the assay was immunoSEQ multiplex PCR. The sample carries a few hundred thousand clones, around 97% recorded once. This clonotype originated in a woman aged 30 to 39 in good health. The sequencing input was naive CD4+ T cells sorted from blood. Subset meaning: CD45RA+ positively selected. This chain connects TRBV7-3 to TRBJ2-2, with D perhaps matching TRBD1 (5 bases). This CDR3 reads CASSRAQENTGELFF. CDR3 DNA sequence: TGTGCCAGCAGCCGTGCACAGGAGAACACCGGGGAGCTGTTTTTT.